The following is a T cell receptor beta chain sequence with its context. Antigen: not known. The record originates from a study of early T cells in non-severe SARS-CoV-2 infection. Study information: The authors sequenced bulk RNA from unsorted whole blood, leaving chains unpaired.

General observations from the study: Comparison of clonotypes with VDJdb favored anti-spike CD8 responses while missing private and CD4 specificities.

The germline CDR1 and CDR2 sequences are DFQATT and SNEGSKA (reference sequence). The CDR3 runs 15 residues. V was shortened by 3 bases and J by 1 base, with 15 bases between the two germline ends. Individual cDNA molecules received unique molecular identifiers. In TCRdb, the 5' RACE reads were re-called with MiXCR into one record per CDR3 protein. Seen here are tens of thousands of distinct CDR3 sequences, around 7.8% observed once, and the top ten hold 8.3%. The V and J genes are TRBV20-1 and TRBJ1-1; weak D call: TRBD1 (6 bases). This clonotype was obtained from an adult who was a healthcare worker with PCR-confirmed SARS-CoV-2 infection or an uninfected control (not recorded which). The sequenced material came from whole blood. Written as DNA, the CDR3 is TGCAGTGCTAGTTACCCGGGGGGCCCGAACACTGAAGCTTTCTTT. Its protein is CSASYPGGPNTEAFF.